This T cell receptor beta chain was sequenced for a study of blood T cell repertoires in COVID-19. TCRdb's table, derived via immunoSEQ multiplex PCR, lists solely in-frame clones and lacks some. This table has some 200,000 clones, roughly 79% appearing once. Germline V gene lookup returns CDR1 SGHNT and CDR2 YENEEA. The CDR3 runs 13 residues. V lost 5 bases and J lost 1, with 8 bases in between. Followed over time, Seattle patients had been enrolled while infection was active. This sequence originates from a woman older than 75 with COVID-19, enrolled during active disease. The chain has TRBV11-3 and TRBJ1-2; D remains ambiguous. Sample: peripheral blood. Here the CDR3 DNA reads TGTGCCAGCAGCCCGACTCTTAACTATGGCTACACCTTC. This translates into CASSPTLNYGYTF.